A selection of T cell receptor beta chains follows, all from one sample in a study of T-cell memory formation after mild COVID-19. TCRdb reanalysed the 5' RACE reads using MiXCR and keeps one entry per CDR3 protein. The data contain some 450,000 distinct CDR3 sequences, around 20% of them singletons. The source material was PBMCs or a T cell subset sorted from them (not recorded which). These receptors came from an adult woman who had mild COVID-19 (a few samples of this study predate the infection). Cell type and time point are not known. CDR3s include the opening cysteine and the closing phenylalanine or tryptophan. The D gene is left open where the match is weak. Where a row states a size, it is once, few, many or the class of an expanded clone; other rows omit it.

V gene	clone size	D gene	J gene	CDR3 DNA	CDR3 protein
TRBV12-3/TRBV12-4	few	NA	TRBJ2-2	TGTGCCAGCAGTTTTCTTCGGGTTATGAACACCGGGGAGCTGTTTTTT	CASSFLRVMNTGELFF
TRBV3-1	NA	TRBD2	TRBJ2-1	TGTGCCAGCAGCCAAGTAACTAGCGGGGCGGAGCAGTTCTTC	CASSQVTSGAEQFF
TRBV12-3/TRBV12-4	NA	TRBD1	TRBJ1-2	TGTGCCAGCAGTTTAGCCGCCTACAGGGGCTACTATGGCTACACCTTC	CASSLAAYRGYYGYTF
TRBV6-2/TRBV6-3	few	NA	TRBJ2-1	TGTGCCAGCAGTTACTCGCTCCTTCAGAGCTATAGATCCAATGAGCAGTTCTTC	CASSYSLLQSYRSNEQFF
TRBV5-4	NA	TRBD1	TRBJ2-1	TGTGCCAGCAGCTTGGGGGACAGGATTGACAATGAGCAGTTCTTC	CASSLGDRIDNEQFF
TRBV12-3/TRBV12-4	NA	TRBD2	TRBJ2-1	TGTGCCAGCAGTTGGAGCGGGGGGGTAAACCACAATGAGCAGTTCTTC	CASSWSGGVNHNEQFF
TRBV2	few	NA	TRBJ2-7	TGTGCCGGAAGACAATATTACGAGCAGTACTTC	CAGRQYYEQYF
TRBV7-6	NA	TRBD1	TRBJ1-1	TGTGCCAGCAGCTCCCCCAGACAGGGGCTAGTCACTGAAGCTTTCTTT	CASSSPRQGLVTEAFF
TRBV29-1	few	TRBD1	TRBJ1-2	TGCAGCGTTGGGACAGGGGTCCCAAACTATGGCTACACCTTC	CSVGTGVPNYGYTF
TRBV4-2	many	TRBD1	TRBJ2-1	TGTGCCAGCAGCTCACAAGAGGGGACAGGGGCGAATGAGCAGTTCTTC	CASSSQEGTGANEQFF
TRBV29-1	few	TRBD2	TRBJ2-1	TGCAGCGTTGAAGATCTGTTCGGGAGACTAGCGGGCGAGCAGTTCTTC	CSVEDLFGRLAGEQFF
TRBV15	few	NA	TRBJ2-7	TGTGCCACCAGCAGTCATAGACAGATTGCATACTACGAGCAGTACTTC	CATSSHRQIAYYEQYF
TRBV24-1	few	NA	TRBJ1-1	TGTGCCACCCAAAACGACCAGGGGCTGGAAGCTTTCTTT	CATQNDQGLEAFF
TRBV5-6	few	TRBD2	TRBJ2-1	TGTGCCAGCAGCTCATCGACTAGCGGGGGGGCAGATGAGCAGTTCTTC	CASSSSTSGGADEQFF
TRBV20-1	once	NA	TRBJ2-1	TGCAGTGCTAGAGATCCCGAGCTGGTACGGATCAGCTCCTACAATGAGCAGTTCTTC	CSARDPELVRISSYNEQFF
TRBV20-1	NA	TRBD1	TRBJ2-7	TGCAGTGCTAGAGGGGACAGTAACTCCTACGAGCAGTACTTC	CSARGDSNSYEQYF
TRBV12-3/TRBV12-4	NA	TRBD2	TRBJ2-1	TGTGCCAGCACCGGGACTAGCGGGACCAACTACAATGAGCAGTTCTTC	CASTGTSGTNYNEQFF
TRBV27	NA	TRBD1	TRBJ2-1	TGTGCCAGCAGCCGAGACAGGGCTGGCAATGAGCAGTTCTTC	CASSRDRAGNEQFF
TRBV6-2/TRBV6-3	many	TRBD2	TRBJ2-3	TGTGCCAGCATTGGACTAGAATCTTTTTATACGCAGTATTTT	CASIGLESFYTQYF
TRBV5-1	few	TRBD1	TRBJ1-5	TGCGCCAGCAGCTCGACAGGGGATAGCAATCAGCCCCAGCATTTT	CASSSTGDSNQPQHF
TRBV24-1	few	NA	TRBJ2-1	TGTGCCACCAGTGTTGGGACACTTAGAAAAGGGCTGTACAATGAGCAGTTCTTC	CATSVGTLRKGLYNEQFF
TRBV27	few	TRBD1	TRBJ2-5	TGTGCCAGCAGCCGACAGGGGCGCCAAGAGACCCAGTACTTC	CASSRQGRQETQYF
TRBV7-2	NA	NA	TRBJ2-6	TGTGCCAGCAGCTTAGCGTACAGGACTGGGGCCAACGTCCTGACTTTC	CASSLAYRTGANVLTF
TRBV12-3/TRBV12-4	few	NA	TRBJ1-1	TGTGCCAGCAGTGCCCGAAGGAATCGGATCACTGAAGCTTTCTTT	CASSARRNRITEAFF